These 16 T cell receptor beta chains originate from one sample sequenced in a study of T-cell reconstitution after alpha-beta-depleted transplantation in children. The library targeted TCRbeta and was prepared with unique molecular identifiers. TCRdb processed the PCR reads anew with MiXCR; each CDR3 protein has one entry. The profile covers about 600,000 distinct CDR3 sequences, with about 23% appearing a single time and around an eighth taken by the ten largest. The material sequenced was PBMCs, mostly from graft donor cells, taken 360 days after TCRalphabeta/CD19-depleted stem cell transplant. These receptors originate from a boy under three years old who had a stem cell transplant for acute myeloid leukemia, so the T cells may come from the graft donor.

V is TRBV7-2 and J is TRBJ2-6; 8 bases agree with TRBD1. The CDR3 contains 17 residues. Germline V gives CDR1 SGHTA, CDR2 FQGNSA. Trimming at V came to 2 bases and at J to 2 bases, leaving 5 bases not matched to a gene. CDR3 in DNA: TGTGCCAGCAGCTTATACGCACAGGGGGCTGGGGCCAACGTCCTGACTTTC. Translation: CASSLYAQGAGANVLTF.

CDR3 region: CASCFYHRAGARPINEQFF. The CDR3 nucleotides are TGTGCCAGCTGTTTTTACCACCGGGCTGGGGCAAGGCCAATAAATGAGCAGTTCTTC. The rearrangement uses TRBV3-1 and TRBJ2-1; D may be TRBD1 (5 bases). This CDR3 is built from 19 residues. Trimming removed 8 bases at V and 7 bases at J, with 33 bases between. Germline CDR1 is LGHDT and CDR2 is YNNKEL (reference sequence).

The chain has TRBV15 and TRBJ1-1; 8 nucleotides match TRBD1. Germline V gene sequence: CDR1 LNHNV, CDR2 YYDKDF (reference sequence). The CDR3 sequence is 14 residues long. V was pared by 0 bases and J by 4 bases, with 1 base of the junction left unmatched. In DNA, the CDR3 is TGTGCCACCAGCAGAGACACAGGGGGCACTGAAGCTTTCTTT. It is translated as CATSRDTGGTEAFF.

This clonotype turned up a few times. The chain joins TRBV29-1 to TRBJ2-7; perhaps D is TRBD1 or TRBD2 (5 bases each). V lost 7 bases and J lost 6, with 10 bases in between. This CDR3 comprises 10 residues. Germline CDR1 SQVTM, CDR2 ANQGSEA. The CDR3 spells CSGGEGEQYV. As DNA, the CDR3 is TGCAGCGGGGGCGAGGGCGAGCAGTACGTC.

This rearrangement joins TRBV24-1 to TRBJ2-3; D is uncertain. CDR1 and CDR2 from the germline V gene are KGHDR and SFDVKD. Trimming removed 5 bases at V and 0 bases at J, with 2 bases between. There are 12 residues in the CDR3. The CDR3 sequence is CATSVSTDTQYF. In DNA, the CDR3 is TGTGCCACCAGTGTTAGCACAGATACGCAGTATTTT.

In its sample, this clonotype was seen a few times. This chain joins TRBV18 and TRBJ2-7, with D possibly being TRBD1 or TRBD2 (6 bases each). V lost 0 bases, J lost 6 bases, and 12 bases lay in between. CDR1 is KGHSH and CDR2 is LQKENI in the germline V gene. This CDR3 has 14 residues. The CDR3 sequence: CASSPPARGREQYV. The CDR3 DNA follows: TGTGCCAGCTCACCACCAGCACGGGGGCGCGAGCAGTACGTC.

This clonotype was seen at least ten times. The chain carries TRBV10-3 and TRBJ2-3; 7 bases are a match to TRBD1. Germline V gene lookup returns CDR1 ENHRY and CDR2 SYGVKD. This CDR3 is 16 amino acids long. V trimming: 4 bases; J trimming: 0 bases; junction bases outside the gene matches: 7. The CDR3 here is CAISATTGPSTDTQYF. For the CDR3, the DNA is TGTGCCATCAGTGCAACGACAGGGCCTAGCACAGATACGCAGTATTTT.

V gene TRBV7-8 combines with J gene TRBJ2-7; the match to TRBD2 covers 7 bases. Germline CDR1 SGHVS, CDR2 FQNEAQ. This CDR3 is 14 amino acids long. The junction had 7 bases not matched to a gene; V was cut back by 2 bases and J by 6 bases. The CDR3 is CASSLRGGTGEQYV. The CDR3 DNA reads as TGTGCCAGCAGCTTAAGGGGAGGGACCGGCGAGCAGTACGTC.

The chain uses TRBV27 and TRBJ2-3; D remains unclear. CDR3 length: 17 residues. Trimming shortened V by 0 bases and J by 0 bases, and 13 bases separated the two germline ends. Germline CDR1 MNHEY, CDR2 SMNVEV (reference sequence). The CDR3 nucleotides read TGTGCCAGCAGTTTATCGCACCAGCATCAAAGCACAGATACGCAGTATTTT. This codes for CASSLSHQHQSTDTQYF.

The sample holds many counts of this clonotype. The CDR3 region is CASSPSAKNIQYF. Here the CDR3 DNA reads TGTGCCAGCAGTCCCTCGGCCAAAAACATTCAGTACTTC. V is TRBV12-3 or TRBV12-4 and J is TRBJ2-4; D not resolved. The CDR3 is 13 residues long. The V and J ends lost 5 bases and 1 base respectively, with 6 bases between them.

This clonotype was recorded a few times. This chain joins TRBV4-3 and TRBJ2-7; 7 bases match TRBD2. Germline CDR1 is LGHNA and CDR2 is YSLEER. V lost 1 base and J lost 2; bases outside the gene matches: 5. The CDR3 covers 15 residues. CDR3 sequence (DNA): TGCGCCAGCAGCCAAGGTCTAGCGGTGACCTACGAGCAGTACTTC. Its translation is CASSQGLAVTYEQYF.

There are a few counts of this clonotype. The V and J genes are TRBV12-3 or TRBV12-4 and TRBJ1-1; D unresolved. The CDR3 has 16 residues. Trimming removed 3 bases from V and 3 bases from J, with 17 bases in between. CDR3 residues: CASSFSEPRTYTEAFF. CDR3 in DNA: TGTGCCAGCAGTTTTTCGGAGCCAAGAACCTACACTGAAGCTTTCTTT.

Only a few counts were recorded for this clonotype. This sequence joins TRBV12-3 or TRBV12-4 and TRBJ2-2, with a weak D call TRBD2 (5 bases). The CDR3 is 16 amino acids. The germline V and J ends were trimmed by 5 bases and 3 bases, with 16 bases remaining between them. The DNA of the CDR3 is TGTGCCAGCAGTCCGCTAGCTACTAAAGACACCGGGGAGCTGTTTTTT. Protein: CASSPLATKDTGELFF.

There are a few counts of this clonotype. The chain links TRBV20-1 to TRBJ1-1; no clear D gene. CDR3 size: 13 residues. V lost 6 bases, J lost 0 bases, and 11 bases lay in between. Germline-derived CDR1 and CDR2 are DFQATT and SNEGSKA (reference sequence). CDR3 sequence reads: CSAYPRVNTEAFF. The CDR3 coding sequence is TGCAGTGCGTACCCTAGGGTGAACACTGAAGCTTTCTTT.

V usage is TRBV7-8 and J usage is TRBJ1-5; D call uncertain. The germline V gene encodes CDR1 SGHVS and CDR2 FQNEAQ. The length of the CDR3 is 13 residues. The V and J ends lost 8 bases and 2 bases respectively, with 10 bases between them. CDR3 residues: CASAGPGNQPQHF. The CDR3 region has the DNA TGTGCCAGCGCCGGTCCGGGCAATCAGCCCCAGCATTTT.

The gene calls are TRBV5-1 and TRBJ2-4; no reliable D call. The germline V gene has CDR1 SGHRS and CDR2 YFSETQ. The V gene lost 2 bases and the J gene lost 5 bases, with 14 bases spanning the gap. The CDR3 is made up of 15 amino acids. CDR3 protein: CASSFHSSTENIQYF. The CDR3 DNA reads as TGCGCCAGCAGCTTCCATTCGTCCACTGAAAACATTCAGTACTTC.